This T cell receptor (beta chain) derives from a study of shared clonotypes between healthy human individuals (dated by TCRdb to 2020 to 2021). In terms of the full investigation: The cohort included three men and a couple of women between 18 and 49 years of age. For each donor, CD4 naive and CD4 memory were each given three plates, CD8 naive was given two plates, and CD8 memory was given one plate. Each donor's leukapheresis produced roughly between roughly 0.85 and 10 billion PBMCs. To increase sequencing depth and limit assay-specific biases, TCR repertoire library preparation and sequencing were carried out by different laboratories using diverse techniques. To estimate repertoire size and how much clonotype sharing occurs between individuals, the study deeply sequenced the blood TCR repertoires of a handful of healthy adults. Results the study describes overall, beyond this receptor: Naive subsets generally had larger estimated clonotype richness than memory subsets. Even with the large sequencing depth, rarefaction of the sorted-subset datasets indicated that sequencing was incomplete. Pairwise subsampling indicated that sequencing depth was expected to affect the degree of clonotype sharing among donors. Across four donors, roughly 5% of naive CD4, approximately 3.5% of naive CD8, under 2.5% of memory CD4, and around 0.4% of memory CD8 clonotypes were shared. The small number of donors limited the genetic and exposure-history diversity represented. Compared with non-shared clonotypes, the clonotypes found in all four sorted-subset donors had higher generation probabilities. Sampling was limited to blood, and TCR repertoires in tissue likely differ from TCR repertoires in blood.

Trimming accounts for 7 bases at V and 2 bases at J, while the number of junction bases matched to no gene is 12. The CDR3 numbers 17 residues from cysteine through phenylalanine. Left in the record is the CDR3 DNA by itself, 51 bases read in frame from the first base. As encoded in the germline V gene (reference sequence), CDR1 is SEHNR while CDR2 is FQNEAQ. Using the deep immunoSEQ assay, multiplex PCR amplified TCR CDR3 regions from genomic DNA. Extracted genomic DNA from each cell subset was distributed evenly across all wells of several immunoSEQ 96-well plates, and each plate was treated as a replicate. For sorted subsets, approximately 210 ng genomic DNA, equal to 30,000 to 35,000 T cell genomes, was loaded into each replicate PCR. The purified libraries were quantified using a Qubit 3.0 fluorometer, sized with a Bioanalyzer 2100, and then quantified again using the KAPA Library Quantification kit. Every immunoSEQ 96-well plate was sequenced on a separate single-read 150-cycle Illumina NextSeq 550 flow cell. The paper's data handling went like this. Because the immunoSEQ output included only junctional sequences and no quality scores, the filtering could not be the same as the filtering used for full-length reads. To assign V/J genes and CDR3, sequences were annotated using PyIR, a Python wrapper for IgBLAST v1.9, with IMGT germline references. Reads were filtered out if the reads had weak V/J assignments (E-value above 1e-6), no CDR3, stop codons, out-of-frame junctions, or ambiguous translated residues. V3J clonotypes were defined by identical inferred V gene, J gene, and CDR3 amino acid sequence. The percentage overlap between two repertoires was calculated by dividing the number of shared unique clonotypes by the size of the smaller repertoire. Three approaches were used to assess repertoire richness: RTK rarefaction, the Chao1 estimator, and Recon v2.1 estimates of unobserved clonotypes. For all TCRbeta clonotypes obtained by the gDNA method from four donors, generation probabilities were computed with OLGA. This is the immuneACCESS table as TCRdb keeps it, with only in-frame sequences that have V and J called. A part of the clones is gone; compared with another copy, unresolved V genes explain less than half, and the rest is unexplained. V, J and clone size are those of that table, while D and trimming were read from the DNA. Within this sample are about 2,500,000 clones, with around nine tenths of them counted one time only. The ten largest clonotypes hold 0.14% of the sample.

Donors were healthy HIV-negative adults with no recently reported acute infections or vaccinations. Every donor was a Caucasian adult residing in Nashville, Tennessee, USA. CD4+ T cells were enriched by magnetic negative selection; naive cells were then positively selected on CD45RA, and the negative fraction formed the memory subset. After blood collection by leukapheresis, PBMCs were isolated using Ficoll-Histopaque density gradient centrifugation and then cryopreserved in the vapor phase of liquid nitrogen. Analytical flow cytometry was used to check the purity and quantity of every magnetically sorted T cell population. Each sorted fraction had its genomic DNA isolated and then quantified by UV absorbance on a Nanodrop 2000c. About this clone: The target of this receptor is not known. Base qualities are missing; no much larger clone stands one base away.

The sample was naive CD4+ T cells sorted from blood. The cell subset or site label, as the study defines it: CD45RA+ positively selected. This TCR was recovered from a man in his late teens or twenties in good health. The sequence joins TRBV7-9 to TRBJ2-2; 8 of the junction bases match TRBD1. Here is the DNA: TGTGCCAGCAACCAGGGGGCCGGGACAGTTAACACCGGGGAGCTGTTTTTT. This sequence encodes CASNQGAGTVNTGELFF.